The rows below give T cell receptor beta chains drawn from one sample of a study of CD8 T cells in Susac syndrome. MiXCR, applied by TCRdb to the immunoSEQ multiplex PCR reads, yields one record per CDR3 protein. The data show approximately 140,000 distinct CDR3 sequences, approximately 95% seen once. The material sequenced was CD8+ T cells from PBMCs. The receptors here all came from a human donor in good health. The CDR3 runs from the conserved cysteine through the conserved F or W.

TRBV4-3,CASSQDMGQGYTGELFF
TRBV19,CASSASSGGPGEAFF
TRBV4-1,CASSQISLAGTGELFF
TRBV27,CASSWRGDTQYF
TRBV19,CASNPFVDGANVLTF
TRBV11-2,CASSERWEARVEQYF
TRBV7-9,CASSPQPPAPGTDTQYF
TRBV2,CASSELAPVGETQYF
TRBV20-1,CSAREMVAEAFF
TRBV27,CASTPMGQGYNEQFF
TRBV6-5,CASSYRGANVLTF